This TCR beta chain was profiled in a study of blood T cell repertoires in COVID-19. Study summary: COVID-19 samples from acute and convalescent phases originated in the United States, Italy and Spain. PBMCs, B-cell-depleted T cells, or T cells provided the cDNA or gDNA that made up the material.

In the authors' methods: Scientists estimated how many nucleated cells there were by amplifying reference gene primers. TCRdb's table, derived via immunoSEQ multiplex PCR, lists solely in-frame clones and lacks some. That table furnishes V, J and clone size, whereas the DNA furnished D and trimming. The sample consists of fewer than 70,000 clones, 80% to 85% of them appearing once. The CDR3 has 17 residues. Losses at the gene ends were 2 bases for V and 4 bases for J; bases not matched to a gene: 12. Per germline, CDR1 MNHEY and CDR2 SMNVEV (reference sequence). The clonotype comes from a woman older than 75 with acute or convalescent COVID-19. The chain links TRBV27 to TRBJ1-2; 8 bases are shared with TRBD1. Sample: peripheral blood. The CDR3 loop is CASSLTGTGINTYGYTF. The DNA for the CDR3 is TGTGCCAGCAGTTTAACCGGGACAGGTATTAACACCTATGGCTACACCTTC.